Listed below are T cell receptor beta chains from one sample, sequenced in a study of CXCR3-negative and CXCR3-positive naive CD8 T cells. TCRdb reanalyzed the 5' RACE reads and collapses them to one entry per CDR3 protein, without DNA. This table lists roughly 130,000 distinct CDR3 sequences. Sequenced material: naive CXCR3+ CD8+ T cells from blood. The receptors come from a human donor in good health. Some clones in this sample may be carry-over from other donors' samples. CDR3s include the opening cysteine and the closing phenylalanine or tryptophan.

TRBV7-2	TRBJ1-1	CASSLAGSSNTEAFF
TRBV28	TRBJ2-7	CASSRRQSYEQYF
TRBV21-1	TRBJ1-2	CASSHGQHIYGYTF
TRBV28	TRBJ1-1	CASSYQGVWPNTEAFF
TRBV28	TRBJ2-7	CASSLGSTGRSYEQYF
TRBV4-2	TRBJ1-6	CASSHSVGVNSPLHF
TRBV21-1	TRBJ2-7	CASSKGIRGYEQYF
TRBV6-2/TRBV6-3	TRBJ2-1	CASSYPGTGLYNEQFF
TRBV18	TRBJ2-7	CASSLSGTGSYEQYF
TRBV25-1	TRBJ2-7	CASSVDRQPYEQYF
TRBV7-6	TRBJ2-5	CASSLLDTSRYQETQYF
TRBV5-1	TRBJ2-7	CASSISRGEQYF
TRBV6-2/TRBV6-3	TRBJ1-2	CASSYSRGVYTF
TRBV12-3/TRBV12-4	TRBJ1-6	CASSARDRGDNSPLHF
TRBV19	TRBJ2-3	CASSMVGGDTQYF
TRBV30	TRBJ1-2	CASNQGNYGYTF
TRBV20-1	TRBJ2-7	CSALGQSNYEQYF
TRBV29-1	TRBJ1-2	CSVSTVDLNYGYTF
TRBV6-5	TRBJ1-1	CASSYSLTEMNTEAFF
TRBV29-1	TRBJ1-4	CSVVPRGYEKLFF
TRBV4-3	TRBJ1-5	CASSQDWAGHQPQHF
TRBV7-9	TRBJ1-2	CASTRTVGAYGYTF
TRBV23-1	TRBJ2-5	CASSHGTGGQETQYF
TRBV4-1	TRBJ2-5	CASSQDRKTQYF
TRBV7-6	TRBJ1-2	CASSLDDRSFSIYGYTF
TRBV7-7	TRBJ2-1	CASSLEGDWRAPYNEQFF
TRBV29-1	TRBJ2-1	CSAEGAHDNEQFF
TRBV30	TRBJ1-1	CAWSVSHGTEAFF
TRBV30	TRBJ2-1	CAWSMAGQGKDEQFF
TRBV7-2	TRBJ2-7	CASSSLPWDTYEQYF